The rows below give T cell receptor beta chains drawn from one sample of a study of T cells in Graves' hyperthyroidism and ophthalmopathy. Using its own MiXCR run on the multiplex PCR reads, TCRdb lists one record per CDR3 protein. This table holds around 450,000 distinct CDR3 sequences, 15% to 18% found once. Material for sequencing was blood. The receptors derive from a young woman with Graves' hyperthyroidism. Each CDR3 is given with its conserved first and last residue. D genes are given only for firm matches. Clone sizes are given selectively: once, few, many, or a class where the clone is expanded.

cdr3_aa	cdr3_nt	clone_size	v_call	j_call	d_call
CASSLGQGQSTDTQYF	TGTGCCAGCAGCTTGGGGCAGGGCCAAAGCACAGATACGCAGTATTTT	many	TRBV5-5	TRBJ2-3	NA
CASSLGPGPDEQYF	TGCGCCAGCAGCTTGGGGCCAGGTCCGGACGAGCAGTACTTC	many	TRBV5-1	TRBJ2-7	NA
CASSQGGGYTEAFF	TGCGCCAGCAGCCAAGGGGGGGGGTACACTGAAGCTTTCTTT	many	TRBV4-1	TRBJ1-1	NA
CAWSLAGGYEQYF	TGTGCCTGGAGTCTAGCGGGAGGCTACGAGCAGTACTTC	many	TRBV30	TRBJ2-7	TRBD2
CASRAPGGANEKLFF	TGTGCCAGCAGAGCCCCCGGGGGTGCTAATGAAAAACTGTTTTTT	many	TRBV2	TRBJ1-4	NA
CASSLAGQGSEKLFF	TGTGCCAGCAGCTTAGCGGGACAGGGGAGTGAAAAACTGTTTTTT	many	TRBV5-5	TRBJ1-4	TRBD1
CSASPREGRVDTQYF	TGCAGTGCTAGTCCCCGGGAGGGGCGGGTAGATACGCAGTATTTT	many	TRBV20-1	TRBJ2-3	TRBD2
CASSLVGQGRGTEAFF	TGTGCCAGCAGCTTAGTAGGCCAGGGCAGGGGCACTGAAGCTTTCTTT	many	TRBV7-9	TRBJ1-1	NA
CASSYNSDTQYF	TGTGCCAGCAGTTACAACTCAGATACGCAGTATTTT	many	TRBV2	TRBJ2-3	NA
CASSQGTNQDTQYF	TGTGCCAGCAGCCAAGGGACCAACCAGGATACGCAGTATTTT	NA	TRBV3-1	TRBJ2-3	NA
CSARGSGRRDTQYF	TGCAGTGCTAGAGGGAGCGGGAGACGAGATACGCAGTATTTT	many	TRBV20-1	TRBJ2-3	TRBD2
CASRATGSTEAFF	TGTGCCAGCAGAGCCACAGGTAGCACTGAAGCTTTCTTT	many	TRBV2	TRBJ1-1	NA
CASARETGGTGELFF	TGTGCCAGCGCCAGGGAGACAGGGGGAACCGGGGAGCTGTTTTTT	many	TRBV7-9	TRBJ2-2	TRBD1
CASSPRDNNYGYTF	TGTGCCAGCAGCCCGCGGGACAATAACTATGGCTACACCTTC	many	TRBV9	TRBJ1-2	NA
CASSWTGAEEQYF	TGTGCCAGCAGCTGGACAGGGGCAGAAGAGCAGTACTTC	many	TRBV5-6	TRBJ2-7	TRBD1
CASSPLGRGAFF	TGTGCCAGCAGCCCCTTGGGGCGGGGAGCTTTCTTT	few	TRBV7-2	TRBJ1-1	NA
CASGPRVGYNEQFF	TGTGCTAGTGGTCCCAGGGTCGGGTACAATGAGCAGTTCTTC	NA	TRBV12-5	TRBJ2-1	NA
CASSWDRGADTQYF	TGTGCCAGCAGCTGGGACAGGGGGGCAGATACGCAGTATTTT	many	TRBV7-3	TRBJ2-3	TRBD1
CASSLRWRTGELFF	TGTGCCAGCAGTTTACGTTGGCGCACCGGGGAGCTGTTTTTT	many	TRBV12-3/TRBV12-4	TRBJ2-2	NA
CASSPIRPSTDTQYF	TGCGCCAGCAGCCCAATACGACCTAGCACAGATACGCAGTATTTT	NA	TRBV5-1	TRBJ2-3	NA
CASSTLWGAQYF	TGTGCCAGTAGTACCCTCTGGGGGGCCCAGTACTTC	few	TRBV19	TRBJ2-5	NA
CASRRGLGNQPQHF	TGTGCCAGCAGAAGGGGGTTGGGCAATCAGCCCCAGCATTTC	once	TRBV12-3/TRBV12-4	TRBJ1-5	NA
CASTPGSRAYEQYF	TGTGCCAGCACCCCGGGATCCAGGGCCTACGAGCAGTACTTC	few	TRBV27	TRBJ2-7	NA
CTSSPARAETQYF	TGTACCAGCAGCCCTGCCAGGGCGGAGACCCAGTACTTC	NA	TRBV16	TRBJ2-5	NA
CASSLEGTLNSPLHF	TGTGCCAGCAGCTTAGAAGGGACACTAAATTCACCCCTCCACTTT	many	TRBV7-6	TRBJ1-6	NA
CATSRLGQGSYEQYF	TGTGCCACCAGCAGGTTAGGACAGGGTTCGTACGAGCAGTACTTC	many	TRBV15	TRBJ2-7	TRBD1
CASSGPGQGNYGYTF	TGTGCCAGCAGTGGCCCGGGACAGGGAAACTATGGCTACACCTTC	many	TRBV2	TRBJ1-2	TRBD1
CATYIAGSEQFF	TGTGCCACATATATTGCGGGGAGTGAGCAGTTCTTC	many	TRBV7-8	TRBJ2-1	NA
CATSRSQEVGGWSSSYEQYF	TGTGCCACCAGCAGATCCCAAGAGGTAGGGGGGTGGTCAAGCTCCTACGAGCAGTACTTC	many	TRBV15	TRBJ2-7	NA
CASSLGSETFSYNEQFF	TGTGCCAGCAGTCTGGGATCCGAGACTTTCTCCTACAATGAGCAGTTCTTC	few	TRBV12-3/TRBV12-4	TRBJ2-1	NA
CASSLHHPGQGSYEQYF	TGTGCCAGCAGCTTACATCACCCGGGACAGGGTTCCTACGAGCAGTACTTC	many	TRBV11-2	TRBJ2-7	TRBD1
CASSVDVWAGSGAEDTQYF	TGTGCCAGCAGCGTAGATGTTTGGGCTGGGAGCGGGGCAGAAGATACGCAGTATTTT	NA	TRBV9	TRBJ2-3	TRBD2
CASSSHGGELFF	TGTGCCAGCAGCTCCCACGGCGGGGAGCTGTTTTTT	many	TRBV7-3	TRBJ2-2	NA
CATRSGGGRAKNIQYF	TGTGCCACCAGATCGGGCGGGGGCCGAGCCAAAAACATTCAGTACTTC	NA	TRBV15	TRBJ2-4	NA
CSVSDSPDSPLHF	TGCAGCGTTTCCGACAGCCCGGACTCACCCCTCCACTTT	many	TRBV29-1	TRBJ1-6	NA
CASSPTPRAYEQYF	TGTGCCAGCAGTCCAACCCCTCGGGCCTACGAGCAGTACTTC	many	TRBV27	TRBJ2-7	NA
CASSPRTGVVIQPQHF	TGTGCCAGCAGTCCTCGGACAGGGGTGGTCATTCAGCCCCAGCATTTT	NA	TRBV6-1	TRBJ1-5	TRBD1
CASSVSAGGPGEQFF	TGCGCCAGCAGTGTGTCGGCGGGAGGGCCGGGTGAGCAGTTCTTC	NA	TRBV10-2	TRBJ2-1	TRBD2
CASSLPGQAGYEQYF	TGTGCCAGCAGTCTACCCGGACAGGCCGGATACGAGCAGTACTTC	NA	TRBV27	TRBJ2-7	TRBD1
CASSLGQGNYGYPF	TGTGCCAGCAGTCTGGGACAGGGGAACTATGGCTACCCCTTC	NA	TRBV28	TRBJ1-2	TRBD1
CASSAGRSATEAFF	TGTGCCAGCAGCGCCGGGAGGTCCGCGACTGAAGCTTTCTTT	NA	TRBV7-6	TRBJ1-1	NA
CASGRSGGLGEKLFF	TGTGCTAGTGGCCGCAGTGGGGGGCTGGGTGAAAAACTGTTTTTT	many	TRBV12-5	TRBJ1-4	NA
CASSDRGETQYF	TGTGCCAGCAGCGACAGGGGAGAGACCCAGTACTTC	many	TRBV12-3/TRBV12-4	TRBJ2-5	TRBD1
CAWSIEGYGYTF	TGTGCCTGGAGCATTGAGGGCTATGGCTACACCTTC	many	TRBV30	TRBJ1-2	NA
CSATGGLKNYGYTF	TGCAGTGCTACCGGGGGACTGAAGAACTATGGCTACACCTTC	NA	TRBV20-1	TRBJ1-2	NA
CASSLGLAGGDTQYF	TGTGCCAGCAGCTTAGGACTAGCGGGAGGAGATACGCAGTATTTT	many	TRBV11-2	TRBJ2-3	TRBD2
CASRSNPGTAQNSPLHF	TGTGCCAGCAGATCCAACCCCGGGACAGCACAGAATTCACCCCTCCACTTT	many	TRBV28	TRBJ1-6	TRBD1
CASSQWTGNGGELFF	TGTGCCAGCAGTCAATGGACAGGGAATGGGGGGGAGCTGTTTTTT	many	TRBV12-3/TRBV12-4	TRBJ2-2	TRBD1
CASRATSGGAGGEQFF	TGTGCCAGCAGGGCGACTAGCGGGGGGGCCGGAGGTGAGCAGTTCTTC	NA	TRBV2	TRBJ2-1	TRBD2
CSARDSGRTAYNEQFF	TGCAGTGCTAGAGATAGCGGGAGAACCGCCTACAATGAGCAGTTCTTC	many	TRBV20-1	TRBJ2-1	TRBD2
CASSLDPGGSETQYF	TGTGCCAGCAGCTTAGATCCGGGAGGTTCAGAGACCCAGTACTTC	many	TRBV11-2	TRBJ2-5	TRBD2
CSARDRRGGGNSPLHF	TGCAGTGCTAGAGACCGGCGTGGCGGGGGTAATTCACCCCTCCACTTT	many	TRBV20-1	TRBJ1-6	NA
CASSLEEARAGYSEQFF	TGTGCCAGCAGCTTAGAGGAGGCGCGAGCGGGGTATAGTGAGCAGTTCTTC	many	TRBV11-2	TRBJ2-1	TRBD2
CASSLRSDYEQYF	TGTGCCAGCAGTTTACGTTCTGATTACGAGCAGTACTTC	few	TRBV27	TRBJ2-7	NA
CASSQEGGRGYYEQYF	TGCGCCAGCAGCCAAGAGGGCGGGCGGGGCTACTACGAGCAGTACTTC	many	TRBV4-1	TRBJ2-7	NA
CASSFWGNSNQPQHF	TGTGCCAGCAGTTTCTGGGGGAATAGCAATCAGCCCCAGCATTTT	few	TRBV6-5	TRBJ1-5	NA
CSATWDGSTYEQYF	TGCAGTGCTACCTGGGACGGCAGTACCTACGAGCAGTACTTC	NA	TRBV20-1	TRBJ2-7	NA
CASSGVGGSENTGELFF	TGTGCCAGCAGCGGGGTGGGCGGGAGTGAGAACACCGGGGAGCTGTTTTTT	many	TRBV11-2	TRBJ2-2	TRBD2
CASSHGETQYF	TGTGCCAGCAGTCATGGAGAGACCCAGTACTTC	many	TRBV6-1	TRBJ2-5	NA
CASSYSYTGELFF	TGTGCCAGCAGTTACTCATATACCGGGGAGCTGTTTTTT	many	TRBV6-5	TRBJ2-2	NA